The rows below give T cell receptor beta chains drawn from one sample of a study of regulatory T cells in long-lasting Graves disease. MiXCR, applied by TCRdb to the multiplex PCR reads, yields one record per CDR3 protein. The table shows roughly 520,000 distinct CDR3 sequences, with 9.5% to 15% occurring only once. This same sample was also taken into another study, of T cells in Graves' hyperthyroidism and ophthalmopathy.

The sequencing here drew on peripheral blood mononuclear cells (PBMCs), taken at new diagnosis, from a patient treated with antithyroid drugs. These TCRs come from a woman aged 30 to 39 with Graves disease. CDR3s include the opening cysteine and the closing phenylalanine or tryptophan. The D gene is left open where the match is weak. Clone size is shown for a subset of rows, as once, few, many or a class of expanded clone.

j_call,v_call,clone_size,d_call,cdr3_aa,cdr3_nt
TRBJ2-3,TRBV20-1,few,-,CSAHRRTADTQYF,TGCAGCGCCCATCGTCGGACGGCAGATACGCAGTATTTT
TRBJ1-4,TRBV10-3,many,TRBD1,CAISESPGQGTTNEKLFF,TGTGCCATCAGTGAGTCTCCGGGACAGGGGACAACTAATGAAAAACTGTTTTTT
TRBJ2-7,TRBV4-3,few,TRBD2,CASSEGLAGNDEQYF,TGCGCCAGCAGCGAGGGACTAGCGGGTAATGACGAGCAGTACTTC
TRBJ2-1,TRBV6-1,-,-,CANLSVGSGGGKQFF,TGTGCCAACCTGAGTGTGGGTAGCGGAGGGGGCAAGCAGTTCTTC
TRBJ1-2,TRBV29-1,-,-,CSVDMATGPSNYGYTF,TGCAGCGTTGATATGGCGACAGGTCCTTCTAACTATGGCTACACCTTC
TRBJ2-7,TRBV28,many,-,CASSLPYPGSGMEQYF,TGTGCCAGCAGCTTACCATATCCGGGCTCCGGGATGGAGCAGTACTTC
TRBJ2-5,TRBV2,-,-,CASSETGPRKTQYF,TGTGCCAGCAGCGAAACCGGGCCCCGGAAGACCCAGTACTTC
TRBJ1-4,TRBV15,many,TRBD1,CATSRAGQGGEKLFF,TGTGCCACCAGCAGAGCGGGACAGGGTGGTGAAAAACTGTTTTTT
TRBJ1-5,TRBV18,few,-,CASSGDQGPQHF,TGTGCCAGCTCCGGCGACCAGGGTCCCCAGCATTTT
TRBJ2-5,TRBV4-1,many,-,CASSQAHQETQYF,TGCGCCAGCAGCCAGGCCCACCAAGAGACCCAGTACTTC
TRBJ1-6,TRBV19,-,TRBD1,CASNLGTGLDSPLHF,TGTGCCAGTAACCTTGGGACAGGTCTCGATTCACCCCTCCACTTT
TRBJ2-7,TRBV28,many,-,CASSSTPNYEQYF,TGTGCCAGCAGTTCTACCCCTAACTACGAGCAGTACTTC
TRBJ2-7,TRBV5-5,many,-,CASSTLHSFSYEQYF,TGTGCCAGCAGCACCTTACACAGTTTCTCCTACGAGCAGTACTTC
TRBJ2-1,TRBV7-2,many,TRBD1,CASSLILVTGSNEQFF,TGTGCCAGCAGCCTTATCCTGGTGACAGGGAGCAATGAGCAGTTCTTC
TRBJ1-5,TRBV18,-,-,CASSPQGQRYNQPQHF,TGTGCCAGCTCACCACAAGGACAGCGTTACAATCAGCCCCAGCATTTT
TRBJ1-2,TRBV7-6,many,TRBD1,CASSSDRHYGYTF,TGTGCCAGCAGCTCGGACAGGCACTATGGCTACACCTTC
TRBJ2-1,TRBV20-1,-,TRBD2,CSATRDYDSYNEQFF,TGCAGTGCGACGCGGGACTACGATTCCTACAATGAGCAGTTCTTC
TRBJ1-3,TRBV2,once,-,CASSVPFEYGGNTIYF,TGTGCCAGCAGTGTCCCGTTCGAATACGGGGGAAACACCATATATTTT
TRBJ2-3,TRBV19,-,-,CASSNGVFDTQYF,TGTGCCAGTAGTAATGGAGTGTTCGATACGCAGTATTTT
TRBJ2-5,TRBV3-1,-,-,CASSQDKGSGTIYF,TGTGCCAGCAGCCAAGATAAGGGTAGCGGTACCATCTACTTC
TRBJ1-5,TRBV5-4,few,-,CASSFKGGNQPQHF,TGTGCCAGCAGCTTTAAAGGAGGCAATCAGCCCCAGCATTTT
TRBJ1-2,TRBV7-9,few,TRBD1,CASSFSRTGQLYGYTF,TGTGCCAGCAGCTTCTCCCGTACGGGACAGCTCTATGGCTACACCTTC
TRBJ1-2,TRBV7-8,-,TRBD1,CASSTGQGHYGYTF,TGTGCCAGCAGCACGGGACAGGGTCACTATGGCTACACCTTC
TRBJ1-6,TRBV2,-,-,CASSGMSPERNSPLHF,TGTGCCAGCAGTGGAATGTCGCCAGAACGAAATTCACCCCTCCACTTT
TRBJ2-3,TRBV20-1,few,-,CSASFSSTDTQYF,TGCAGTGCTTCGTTCTCTAGCACAGATACGCAGTATTTT
TRBJ2-1,TRBV6-1,many,-,CASSEARAYNEQFF,TGTGCCAGCAGTGAAGCCAGGGCGTACAATGAGCAGTTCTTC
TRBJ2-3,TRBV3-1,many,-,CASSQGTTSTDTQYF,TGTGCCAGCAGCCAAGGGACAACTAGCACAGATACGCAGTATTTT
TRBJ2-3,TRBV7-8,many,TRBD1,CASSGDRASTDTQYF,TGTGCCAGCAGCGGGGACAGAGCCAGCACAGATACGCAGTATTTT
TRBJ2-3,TRBV19,many,-,CASRPLDGIADTQYF,TGTGCCAGCCGTCCCTTAGACGGGATCGCAGATACGCAGTATTTT
TRBJ1-4,TRBV7-9,many,-,CASSPFGDEKLFF,TGTGCCAGCAGCCCCTTTGGGGATGAAAAACTGTTTTTT
TRBJ1-6,TRBV6-1,many,TRBD1,CASIRDRGSPLHF,TGTGCCAGCATCCGGGACAGGGGTTCACCCCTCCACTTT
TRBJ2-7,TRBV9,-,-,CASSEGLTTWDEQYF,TGTGCCAGCAGCGAGGGACTCACAACCTGGGACGAGCAGTACTTC
TRBJ2-3,TRBV10-1,many,TRBD2,CASSDLAGADTQYF,TGCGCCAGCAGTGACCTAGCGGGAGCGGATACGCAGTATTTT
TRBJ2-7,TRBV6-5,many,TRBD1,CASSYSETGPNYEQYF,TGTGCCAGCAGTTACTCGGAGACAGGGCCGAACTACGAGCAGTACTTC
TRBJ2-7,TRBV28,few,TRBD1,CASSRAGTGGYEQYF,TGTGCCAGCAGTCGAGCCGGGACAGGGGGCTACGAGCAGTACTTC
TRBJ1-2,TRBV20-1,few,-,CSARDSSYGYTF,TGCAGTGCTAGAGATTCGAGCTATGGCTACACCTTC
TRBJ1-2,TRBV28,few,-,CASSPGPNLGGYTF,TGTGCCAGCAGCCCTGGACCAAACCTTGGGGGCTACACCTTC
TRBJ2-1,TRBV6-2/TRBV6-3,many,TRBD1,CASSDRDRADNEQFF,TGTGCCAGCAGTGACCGGGACAGGGCTGACAATGAGCAGTTCTTC
TRBJ2-7,TRBV7-9,many,TRBD2,CASSLALVGLGYEQYF,TGTGCCAGCAGCTTAGCCCTAGTGGGACTAGGCTACGAGCAGTACTTC
TRBJ1-5,TRBV30,-,-,CAWRAETSNQPQHF,TGTGCCTGGAGGGCAGAAACTTCCAATCAGCCCCAGCATTTT
TRBJ1-4,TRBV3-1,many,-,CASSQRTGGTNEKLFF,TGTGCCAGCAGCCAGAGAACAGGAGGAACTAATGAAAAACTGTTTTTT
TRBJ1-5,TRBV15,few,-,CATSRDRVRGNQPQHF,TGTGCCACCAGCAGAGATAGGGTAAGGGGCAATCAGCCCCAGCATTTT
TRBJ2-7,TRBV11-2,many,-,CASSGSAGADEQYF,TGTGCCAGCAGCGGTTCGGCTGGCGCCGACGAGCAGTACTTC
TRBJ2-7,TRBV12-3/TRBV12-4,many,-,CASSVAGLEQYF,TGTGCCAGCAGCGTAGCAGGGCTCGAGCAGTACTTC
TRBJ2-1,TRBV2,many,TRBD1,CASSEAGTGKYNEQFF,TGTGCCAGCAGTGAAGCCGGGACAGGGAAATACAATGAGCAGTTCTTC
TRBJ2-5,TRBV11-3,-,TRBD2,CASSLPWTSGQQETQYF,TGTGCCAGCAGCTTACCCTGGACTAGCGGGCAACAAGAGACCCAGTACTTC
TRBJ2-2,TRBV6-2/TRBV6-3,many,-,CASKVSNTGELFF,TGTGCCAGCAAGGTATCGAACACCGGGGAGCTGTTTTTT
TRBJ1-4,TRBV7-9,many,-,CASSLEVPYEKLFF,TGTGCCAGCAGCTTGGAGGTGCCTTATGAAAAACTGTTTTTT
TRBJ2-7,TRBV2,many,TRBD2,CASSEARLAGTGEQYF,TGTGCCAGCAGTGAAGCACGACTAGCGGGGACGGGGGAGCAGTACTTC
TRBJ1-2,TRBV28,many,-,CASSFWGRMYGYTF,TGTGCCAGCAGTTTCTGGGGGCGAATGTATGGCTACACCTTC
TRBJ2-7,TRBV2,many,-,CASRRDLSYEQYF,TGTGCCAGCAGACGGGACTTATCCTACGAGCAGTACTTC
TRBJ1-1,TRBV9,once,-,CASSVDSATGTEAFF,TGTGCCAGCAGCGTAGACTCCGCTACTGGCACTGAAGCTTTCTTT
TRBJ1-5,TRBV2,many,-,CASNKNSNQPQHF,TGTGCCAGCAATAAAAATAGCAATCAGCCCCAGCATTTT
TRBJ2-7,TRBV28,many,-,CASSSRTGIDEQYF,TGTGCCAGCAGTTCTCGAACAGGGATCGACGAGCAGTACTTC
TRBJ1-5,TRBV18,-,-,CASSRDVSNQPQHF,TGTGCCAGCTCACGGGACGTTAGCAATCAGCCCCAGCATTTT
TRBJ2-1,TRBV20-1,-,TRBD2,CSAREMSGSWGDEQFF,TGCAGTGCTAGAGAGATGAGCGGGAGTTGGGGGGATGAGCAGTTCTTC
TRBJ2-5,TRBV29-1,many,TRBD1,CSVGDRVVVGETQYF,TGCAGCGTCGGGGACAGGGTAGTTGTTGGAGAGACCCAGTACTTC
TRBJ2-7,TRBV20-1,-,TRBD2,CSATGGGYYEQYF,TGCAGTGCTACGGGCGGGGGTTACTACGAGCAGTACTTC
TRBJ1-2,TRBV28,many,-,CASSSGHTGGYGYTF,TGTGCCAGCAGTTCGGGACATACGGGGGGCTATGGCTACACCTTC
TRBJ1-6,TRBV5-1,many,-,CASSLGWRTNSPLHF,TGCGCCAGCAGCTTGGGGTGGAGGACCAATTCACCCCTCCACTTT